Below are 30 T cell receptor beta chains sequenced from a single sample in a study of T cells after posttransplantation cyclophosphamide. The assay was immunoSEQ multiplex PCR, and TCRdb's table has in-frame clones only and misses some. In the table there are under 35,000 clones, 80% to 95% of which are singletons. Cells defined as naive were viable CD3+CD4+ or CD3+CD8+ and CCR7+CD45RA+CD45RO-CD95-CD27+CD28+. The source material was naive CD4+ T cells sorted from PBMCs. The source is a woman in her fifties or sixties in good health, CMV-negative, and a related stem cell transplant donor.

The chain carries TRBV28 and TRBJ1-6, with D unresolved. CDR3 length equals 14 residues. The V gene lost 6 bases and the J gene lost 5 bases, with 11 bases spanning the gap. CDR1 MDHEN and CDR2 SYDVKM come from the germline V gene. The CDR3 reads CASSPGLDNSPLHF. The CDR3 DNA follows: TGTGCCAGCAGCCCGGGGTTGGATAATTCACCCCTCCACTTT.

This chain connects TRBV10-3 to TRBJ1-2; tentatively, D is TRBD1 (5 bases). The V gene lost 0 bases and the J gene lost 8 bases, with 13 bases spanning the gap. The germline CDR1 and CDR2 sequences are ENHRY and SYGVKD. The CDR3 has 14 amino acids. As DNA, the CDR3 is TGTGCCATCAGTGAGTCTCGGGGGAAGGAGGGCTACACCTTC. Protein sequence: CAISESRGKEGYTF.

The chain is built from TRBV6-5 and TRBJ2-2; 8 bases are a match to TRBD1. The CDR3 is 15 residues long. V lost 4 bases to trimming and J lost 0 bases; unmatched junction nucleotides: 1. Germline-derived CDR1 and CDR2 are MNHEY and SVGAGI. Written as DNA, the CDR3 is TGTGCCAGCAGTTTACAGGGGGCGAACACCGGGGAGCTGTTTTTT. It codes for CASSLQGANTGELFF.

The gene calls are TRBV4-1 and TRBJ1-5, with a weak D call TRBD1 (6 bases). Germline values: CDR1 MGHRA, CDR2 YSYEKL. V was cut by 0 bases and J by 4 bases, with 16 bases left in between. This CDR3 comprises 17 residues. CDR3 region: CASSQDFLGDTNQPQHF. The CDR3 bases are TGCGCCAGCAGCCAAGATTTTCTGGGGGACACTAATCAGCCCCAGCATTTT.

The V gene is TRBV6-5, the J gene TRBJ1-1; D might be TRBD1 (6 bases). The germline gives CDR1 MNHEY, CDR2 SVGAGI. With 6 bases removed from V and 11 bases from J, the gap between germline ends came to 19 bases. The CDR3 covers 13 residues. The CDR3 is CASRPRGGPTAFF. CDR3 coding DNA: TGTGCCAGCAGACCGCGGGGGGGGCCCACCGCTTTCTTT.

This chain uses TRBV5-1 with TRBJ2-1; TRBD2 matches 13 bases. The V gene end was trimmed by 0 bases and the J gene end by 3 bases; junction bases not matched to a gene: 0. CDR1 and CDR2 from the germline V gene are SGHRS and YFSETQ. The CDR3 sequence is 16 residues long. The CDR3 nucleotides are TGCGCCAGCAGCTTGGGACTAGCGGGAGGCTACAATGAGCAGTTCTTC. This codes for CASSLGLAGGYNEQFF.

This clone was detected a few times. This chain joins TRBV27 and TRBJ1-2, with 8 bases identical to TRBD1. There are 15 residues in the CDR3. The V segment lost 6 bases and the J segment 4 bases; nucleotides outside the gene matches: 10. Looked up from germline, CDR1 is MNHEY and CDR2 is SMNVEV (reference sequence). The CDR3 sequence is CASSLLGQESYGYTF. The CDR3, as DNA: TGTGCCAGCAGCCTCTTGGGACAGGAGTCCTATGGCTACACCTTC.

The chain couples TRBV9 to TRBJ1-2; tentatively, D is TRBD1 (6 bases). Trimming pared 3 bases from V and 8 bases from J, leaving 14 bases between. The CDR3 extends over 13 amino acids. Germline values: CDR1 SGDLS, CDR2 YYNGEE. The chain's CDR3 is CASSDQTGRGYTF. The CDR3 nucleotides are TGTGCCAGCAGCGACCAGACAGGACGCGGCTACACCTTC. The full variable domain, rest sourced from reference TRBV9 and TRBJ1-2, is DSGVTQTPKHLITATGQRVTLRCSPRSGDLSVYWYQQSLDQGLQFLIQYYNGEERAKGNILERFSAQQFPDLHSELNLSSLELGDSALYFCASSDQTGRGYTFGSGTRLTVV.

The DNA for the CDR3 is TGTGCCAGCAGTGAAGGGGGCAGGGGGCGTAACACTGAAGCTTTCTTT. Translated: CASSEGGRGRNTEAFF. The chain links TRBV25-1 to TRBJ1-1; TRBD1 matches at 8 bases. V shed 2 bases and J 2 bases; nucleotides not matched to a gene: 7. CDR3 size: 16 residues. Germline CDR1 is MGHDK and CDR2 is SYGVNS.

This rearrangement joins TRBV19 to TRBJ2-2; TRBD1 agrees at 8 bases. CDR3 length equals 15 residues. Losses at the gene ends were 5 bases for V and 3 bases for J; bases not matched to a gene: 5. Germline V gene data show CDR1 as LNHDA and CDR2 as SQIVND (reference sequence). The chain's CDR3 is CASSAGTGYTGELFF. CDR3 DNA sequence: TGTGCCAGTAGTGCTGGGACAGGTTACACCGGGGAGCTGTTTTTT.

This clone was found once. One end of the junction is discordant with germline, which a read error may explain. Different DNA sequences within this sample yield the same CDR3. V is TRBV4-3 and J is TRBJ1-6, with TRBD1 matching 7 bases. This CDR3 region has 15 residues. Germline V gene lookup returns CDR1 LGHNA and CDR2 YSLEER. The CDR3 nucleotides read TGCGCCAGCAGCCAAGCCGGGACAGCAAATTCGCCCCTCCACTTT. This sequence encodes CASSQAGTANSPLHF.

As regards this clone: This same CDR3 is encoded by further DNA sequences in the sample. The chain uses TRBV28 and TRBJ1-5; 10 bases are shared with TRBD1. Germline values: CDR1 MDHEN, CDR2 SYDVKM. The CDR3 spans 16 residues. V lost 5 bases and J lost 4; bases outside the gene matches: 8. The CDR3 sequence is CASSPPRTGGNQPQHF. CDR3 coding DNA: TGTGCCAGCAGTCCCCCCCGGACAGGGGGAAATCAGCCCCAGCATTTT. The whole variable domain, filled in from reference TRBV28 and TRBJ1-5, reads DVKVTQSSRYLVKRTGEKVFLECVQDMDHENMFWYRQDPGLGLRLIYFSYDVKMKEKGDIPEGYSVSREKKERFSLILESASTNQTSMYLCASSPPRTGGNQPQHFGDGTRLSIL.

The DNA for the CDR3 is TGTGCCAGCGATTCTCCCGGGACAGGGCTCGGCTACACCTTC. Protein product: CASDSPGTGLGYTF. V usage is TRBV7-9 and J usage is TRBJ1-2; 9 bases match TRBD1. The CDR3 length is 14 residues. V lost 8 bases, J lost 8 bases, and 12 bases stayed unmatched. Germline CDR1 is SEHNR and CDR2 is FQNEAQ (reference sequence).

The chain has TRBV5-4 and TRBJ2-3; D is unclear. Trimming took 4 bases from V and 5 from J, leaving 8 bases between them. Per the germline V gene, CDR1 is SGHNT and CDR2 is YYREEE (reference sequence). The CDR3 covers 12 residues. The CDR3 loop is CASSASLDTQYF. The CDR3, as DNA: TGTGCCAGCAGCGCGTCCTTAGATACGCAGTATTTT.

Note on this clone: One junction end disagrees with the germline gene, perhaps due to a read error. The chain has TRBV6-1 and TRBJ2-7; 11 bases are a match to TRBD1. CDR1 is MNHNS and CDR2 is SASEGT in the germline V gene. This CDR3 spans 13 amino acids. Here the CDR3 DNA reads TGTGCCAGCAGTGGGGACAGGGGGATCGAGCAGTGCTTC. Translating gives CASSGDRGIEQCF.

This rearrangement joins TRBV28 to TRBJ2-7, with a possible D match to TRBD1 (6 bases). Germline V gene lookup returns CDR1 MDHEN and CDR2 SYDVKM. Trimming took 4 bases from V and 1 from J, leaving 11 bases between them. The CDR3 spans 14 residues. The CDR3 nucleotides read TGTGCCAGCAGTTCTGTCGGGACATCCTACGAGCAGTACTTC. Translated, it gives CASSSVGTSYEQYF.

The V call is TRBV11-2, the J call TRBJ2-2, with TRBD1 identical over 9 bases. After removal of 1 base from V and 6 bases from J, the junction contained 3 bases not matched to a gene. CDR3 length: 15 residues. Germline V gene sequence: CDR1 SGHAT, CDR2 FQNNGV. The CDR3 DNA reads as TGTGCCAGCAGCTTAGGGGACAGGGAATCCGGGGAGCTGTTTTTT. Protein: CASSLGDRESGELFF. The entire variable domain, with the rest obtained from reference TRBV11-2 and TRBJ2-2, is as follows: EAGVAQSPRYKIIEKRQSVAFWCNPISGHATLYWYQQILGQGPKLLIQFQNNGVVDDSQLPKDRFSAERLKGVDSTLKIQPAKLEDSAVYLCASSLGDRESGELFFGEGSRLTVL.

The chain is built from TRBV5-1 and TRBJ1-4; D unresolved. V lost 2 bases and J lost 8, with 16 bases in between. The CDR3 contains 15 residues. Germline values: CDR1 SGHRS, CDR2 YFSETQ. The CDR3 nucleotides read TGCGCCAGCAGCTTAGAGGCAGTAGGAGGAGAAAAACTGTTTTTT. Translating gives CASSLEAVGGEKLFF.

The CDR3 region is CASSLAGGRPSYEQYF. Here the CDR3 DNA reads TGTGCCAGCAGCTTAGCGGGGGGGCGGCCCTCCTACGAGCAGTACTTC. The V gene is TRBV11-2, the J gene TRBJ2-7; 8 positions agree with TRBD2. Germline V gives CDR1 SGHAT, CDR2 FQNNGV. The CDR3 sequence is 16 residues long. The ends lost 1 base at V and 0 bases at J; junction bases unmatched: 5. The full variable domain, with the rest looked up from reference TRBV11-2 and TRBJ2-7, is EAGVAQSPRYKIIEKRQSVAFWCNPISGHATLYWYQQILGQGPKLLIQFQNNGVVDDSQLPKDRFSAERLKGVDSTLKIQPAKLEDSAVYLCASSLAGGRPSYEQYFGPGTRLTVT.

The chain couples TRBV2 to TRBJ1-4; the match to TRBD1 covers 7 bases. The CDR3 loop spans 15 amino acids. CDR1 and CDR2 (germline): SNHLY, FYNNEI. V trimming: 0 bases; J trimming: 6 bases; junction bases outside the gene matches: 4. The CDR3: CASSEAEGADEKLFF. The CDR3 DNA follows: TGTGCCAGCAGTGAAGCAGAGGGGGCGGATGAAAAACTGTTTTTT.

The V and J genes are TRBV7-2 and TRBJ2-7; possible D gene TRBD2, 5 bases. The V end lost 5 bases, the J end lost 6 bases, and 14 bases lay between the germline ends. CDR1 SGHTA and CDR2 FQGNSA come from the germline V gene. CDR3 size: 13 residues. CDR3 in amino acids: CASSVRLRAEQYF. CDR3 DNA sequence: TGTGCCAGCAGCGTCCGGTTGAGGGCCGAGCAGTACTTC.

The chain carries TRBV6-1 and TRBJ1-5, with a tentative D call TRBD1 (5 bases). The germline V gene encodes CDR1 MNHNS and CDR2 SASEGT. The CDR3 covers 14 residues. Trimming shortened V by 6 bases and J by 9 bases, and 18 bases separated the two germline ends. The CDR3 nucleotides read TGTGCCAGCAGCCGGACACTCCTTGAGTCGCCCCAGCATTTT. Its translation: CASSRTLLESPQHF.

The gene calls are TRBV28 and TRBJ1-4, with D perhaps TRBD1 (5 bases). V shed 8 bases and J shed 2 bases, with 12 bases lying between them. This CDR3 comprises 14 residues. The germline gives CDR1 MDHEN, CDR2 SYDVKM. In DNA, the CDR3 is TGTGCCAGCTTCTCGGGGGGGACTAATGAAAAACTGTTTTTT. Encoded protein: CASFSGGTNEKLFF. Based on the CDR3 plus reference TRBV28 and TRBJ1-4, the full variable domain is DVKVTQSSRYLVKRTGEKVFLECVQDMDHENMFWYRQDPGLGLRLIYFSYDVKMKEKGDIPEGYSVSREKKERFSLILESASTNQTSMYLCASFSGGTNEKLFFGSGTQLSVL.

The chain has TRBV7-2 and TRBJ1-6; D uncertain. CDR3 length equals 14 residues. The V end was cut by 4 bases, the J end by 6 bases, with 10 bases between. Germline CDR1 is SGHTA and CDR2 is FQGNSA. The CDR3 DNA sequence: TGTGCCAGCAGCTCCCTGGTCGGTAATTCACCCCTCCACTTT. Protein product: CASSSLVGNSPLHF.

The CDR3 reads CASSLGAGGRYEQYF. The CDR3 region has the DNA TGTGCCAGCAGTTTAGGGGCGGGGGGGCGGTACGAGCAGTACTTC. The chain has TRBV6-5 and TRBJ2-5; 9 bases map to TRBD2. Matching the DNA end better, TRBJ2-7 makes the J call doubtful. The CDR3 sequence is 15 residues long. Germline CDR1 reads MNHEY; CDR2 reads SVGAGI.

V usage is TRBV6-5 and J usage is TRBJ2-5; TRBD2 matches 13 bases. CDR3 length: 15 amino acids. Germline lookup yields CDR1 MNHEY and CDR2 SVGAGI. Trimming removed 4 bases from V and 5 bases from J; junction bases left unmatched: 4. Here the CDR3 reads CASSSQLAGGETQYF. The CDR3 coding sequence is TGTGCCAGCAGTTCCCAACTAGCGGGAGGGGAGACCCAGTACTTC.

The chain uses TRBV4-1 and TRBJ2-6, with 8 bases that match TRBD1. Looked up from germline, CDR1 is MGHRA and CDR2 is YSYEKL. J was trimmed by 1 base and V by 0 bases; bases with no gene match: 8. The CDR3 is 19 amino acids. The CDR3 region has the DNA TGCGCCAGCAGCCAAGACCCCAACAGGGGGGTATCTGGGGCCAACGTCCTGACTTTC. Encoded protein: CASSQDPNRGVSGANVLTF.

This sequence joins TRBV30 and TRBJ1-5; D ambiguous. The CDR3 loop spans 13 amino acids. Trimming left V 2 bases short and J 7 bases short, with 12 bases between. Per the germline V gene, CDR1 is GTSNPN and CDR2 is SVGIG (reference sequence). This CDR3 reads CAWSRKGGQPQHF. CDR3 nucleotide sequence: TGTGCCTGGAGTAGGAAGGGAGGGCAGCCCCAGCATTTT.

The genes are TRBV30 and TRBJ1-4; possible D gene TRBD1, 6 bases. CDR1 is GTSNPN, CDR2 SVGIG, per germline (reference sequence). CDR3 length equals 15 residues. V dropped 5 bases and J dropped 4 bases, with 17 bases sitting between them. The DNA of the CDR3 is TGTGCCTGGCGCCCGGGACAAGGGTTTAATGAAAAACTGTTTTTT. It codes for CAWRPGQGFNEKLFF.

The chain links TRBV5-4 to TRBJ2-7; unclear D gene. V was cut by 4 bases and J by 3 bases, with 14 bases left in between. The germline V gene has CDR1 SGHNT and CDR2 YYREEE (reference sequence). The CDR3 extends over 14 amino acids. The CDR3 loop reads CASSQPSTGYEQYF. In DNA form, the CDR3 reads TGTGCCAGCAGCCAACCTAGTACGGGCTACGAGCAGTACTTC.